This T cell receptor (beta chain) was identified in a study of shared clonotypes between healthy human individuals (dated by TCRdb to 2020 to 2021). About the full investigation: Two women and a few men aged 18 to 49 years were included in the cohort. Per donor, three plates each were used for CD4 naive and CD4 memory, two for CD8 naive, and one for CD8 memory. To estimate repertoire size and how much clonotypes are shared between individuals, the study performed deep sequencing of blood TCR repertoires from about five healthy adults. Libraries were prepared and TCR repertoires were sequenced by different laboratories using diverse techniques, in order to increase sequencing depth and limit assay-specific biases. Leukapheresis yielded between about 0.9 and 10 billion PBMCs per donor. Here is what the overall study found, with its caveats: When four donors were compared, the shared fraction of clonotypes was around 5% for naive CD4, about 4% for naive CD8, 2% to 2.5% for memory CD4, and less than 0.45% for memory CD8. Pairwise subsampling indicated that sequencing depth was expected to affect the degree of clonotype sharing among donors. Naive subsets generally had larger estimated clonotype richness than memory subsets did. Sampling was restricted to blood, and TCR repertoires in tissue are likely to differ from TCR repertoires in blood. Because the study included a small number of donors, the genetic and exposure-history diversity represented was limited. Incomplete sequencing was indicated by rarefaction of sorted-subset datasets, despite the large sequencing depth. Compared with non-shared clonotypes, the clonotypes found in all four sorted-subset donors had higher generation probabilities.

For CDR1 and CDR2, the germline V gene lists SGHRS and YFSETQ. Including the terminal cysteine and phenylalanine, the CDR3 comprises 14 residues. Only the CDR3 DNA is retained, 42 bases long and in frame from the first base. The trim is 0 bases for V and 5 bases for J, with a gap of 9 bases between the germline ends. Using the deep immunoSEQ assay, multiplex PCR amplified TCR CDR3 regions from genomic DNA. For each cell subset, the extracted genomic DNA was distributed evenly across all wells of several immunoSEQ 96-well plates, and each plate served as one replicate. Each replicate PCR for sorted subsets received roughly 200 ng genomic DNA, equal to 30,000 or so T cell genomes. The purified libraries were quantified using a Qubit 3.0 fluorometer, sized with a Bioanalyzer 2100, and then quantified again using the KAPA Library Quantification kit. A separate single-read 150-cycle Illumina NextSeq 550 flow cell was used to sequence each immunoSEQ 96-well plate. In the source study's methods: Because only junctional sequences without quality scores were contained in the immunoSEQ output, filtering matching that applied to full-length reads could not be performed. To assign V/J genes and CDR3, sequences were annotated using PyIR, a Python wrapper for IgBLAST v1.9, with IMGT germline references. Any read was removed if the V/J assignment was weak (E-value above 1e-6), the CDR3 was missing, or the read contained stop codons, out-of-frame junctions, or ambiguous translated residues. V3J clonotypes were defined as sequences sharing the same inferred V gene, J gene, and CDR3 amino acid sequence. Percentage overlap between repertoires was computed as shared unique clonotypes divided by the size of the smaller repertoire. RTK rarefaction, the Chao1 estimator, and Recon v2.1 estimates of unobserved clonotypes were used to assess repertoire richness. Generation probabilities were computed with OLGA for all TCRbeta clonotypes obtained by the gDNA method from a handful of donors. TCRdb re-hosts the immuneACCESS table, in-frame sequences only. Its copies lack some clones; in the studies checked, an unresolved V gene accounts for under half of them, and the cause for the rest is not known. V and J calls and clone size come straight from that table; D and trimming were deduced from the DNA. Counted in this sample were 2 million to 2.5 million clones; 85% to 95% of them appeared once. The ten top clones hold 0.39% of the sample.

The donors were healthy, HIV-negative adults who had no recently reported acute infections or vaccinations. Every donor was a Caucasian adult residing in Nashville, Tennessee, USA. CD4+ T cells were enriched by magnetic negative selection; naive cells were then positively selected on CD45RA, and the negative fraction formed the memory subset. After blood collection by leukapheresis, PBMCs were isolated using Ficoll-Histopaque density gradient centrifugation and then cryopreserved in the vapor phase of liquid nitrogen. Purity and quantity of every magnetically sorted T cell population were checked by analytical flow cytometry. From each sorted fraction, genomic DNA was isolated and quantified by UV absorbance on a Nanodrop 2000c. This clone was seen only a few times. Its antigen remains undetermined. No base-level quality is on record; no much larger clone is a single base apart.

In this chain, TRBV5-1 is recombined with TRBJ1-5, with no confident D gene call. Sequencing was carried out using naive CD4+ T cells from PBMCs. The meaning of the sample's cell subset or site label: CD45RA+ positively selected. This clonotype originated in a young man in good health. Some clones in this sample may be carry-over from other donors' samples. The sequence in DNA is TGCGCCAGCAGCTTGGATGGAGGGTATCAGCCCCAGCATTTT. This is translated as CASSLDGGYQPQHF.